The clone carrying this T cell receptor (beta chain) was recorded a few times. What it recognizes is unknown. The data are from a study of cytomegalovirus exposure and HLA in healthy donors. In the study overall: Assignment to the Caucasian-associated ancestry cluster applied to 75% to 85% of the approximately 400 genotyped donors.

Findings and caveats of the study: A highly shared variant cluster was judged a likely technical artifact. Usually a TCR sequence was rare, but some public TCRs were found in many donors.

Germline CDR1 is SGDLS and CDR2 is YYNGEE. The V segment lost 4 bases and the J segment 6 bases; nucleotides outside the gene matches: 3. The CDR3 loop spans 14 amino acids. Primers for the PCR totalled 60 Vbeta and 13 Jbeta. Clones were read by immunoSEQ multiplex PCR, and TCRdb kept only the in-frame ones, dropping some. In the table there are 200,000 to 250,000 clones, roughly 70% of which are singletons. The gene calls are TRBV9 and TRBJ2-3; 12 nucleotides line up with TRBD2. Sequenced sample: PBMCs. The receptor comes from a woman in her 30s in good health and CMV-seronegative. The CDR3 region is CASSFGTSGDTQYF. CDR3 DNA sequence: TGTGCCAGCAGCTTCGGGACTAGCGGGGATACGCAGTATTTT.